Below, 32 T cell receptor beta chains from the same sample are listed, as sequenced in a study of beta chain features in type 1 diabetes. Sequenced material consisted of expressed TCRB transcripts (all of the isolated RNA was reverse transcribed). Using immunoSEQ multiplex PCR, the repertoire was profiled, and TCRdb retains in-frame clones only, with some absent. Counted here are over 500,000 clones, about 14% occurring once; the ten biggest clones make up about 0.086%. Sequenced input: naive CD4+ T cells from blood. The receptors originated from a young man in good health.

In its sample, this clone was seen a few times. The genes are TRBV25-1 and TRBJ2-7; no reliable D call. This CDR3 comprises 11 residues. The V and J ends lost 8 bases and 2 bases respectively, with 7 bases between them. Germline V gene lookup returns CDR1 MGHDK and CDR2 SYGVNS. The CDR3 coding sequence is TGTGCCAGCTCCTCCGCCTACGAGCAGTACTTC. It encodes CASSSAYEQYF.

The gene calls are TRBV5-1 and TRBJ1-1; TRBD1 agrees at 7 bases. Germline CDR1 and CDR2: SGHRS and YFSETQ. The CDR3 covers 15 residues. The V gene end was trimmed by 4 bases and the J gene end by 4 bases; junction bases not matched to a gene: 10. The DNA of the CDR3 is TGCGCCAGCAGCACACGACAGGGAGTGTTCACTGAAGCTTTCTTT. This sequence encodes CASSTRQGVFTEAFF. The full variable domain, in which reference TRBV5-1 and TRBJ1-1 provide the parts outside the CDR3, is KAGVTQTPRYLIKTRGQQVTLSCSPISGHRSVSWYQQTPGQGLQFLFEYFSETQRNKGNFPGRFSGRQFSNSRSEMNVSTLELGDSALYLCASSTRQGVFTEAFFGQGTRLTVV.

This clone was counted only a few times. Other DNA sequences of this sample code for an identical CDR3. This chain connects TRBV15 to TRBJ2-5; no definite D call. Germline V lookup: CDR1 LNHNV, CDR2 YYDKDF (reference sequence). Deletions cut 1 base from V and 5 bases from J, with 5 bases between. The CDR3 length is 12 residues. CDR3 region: CATSRVGETQYF. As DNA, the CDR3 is TGTGCCACCAGCAGAGTTGGGGAGACCCAGTACTTC.

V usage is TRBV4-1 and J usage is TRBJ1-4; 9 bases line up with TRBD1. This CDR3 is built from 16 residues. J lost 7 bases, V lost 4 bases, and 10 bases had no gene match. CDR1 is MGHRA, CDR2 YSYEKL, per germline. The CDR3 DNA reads TGCGCCAGCAGCCGGCTAGTAGGGACAGGGATTGAAAAACTGTTTTTT. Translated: CASSRLVGTGIEKLFF.

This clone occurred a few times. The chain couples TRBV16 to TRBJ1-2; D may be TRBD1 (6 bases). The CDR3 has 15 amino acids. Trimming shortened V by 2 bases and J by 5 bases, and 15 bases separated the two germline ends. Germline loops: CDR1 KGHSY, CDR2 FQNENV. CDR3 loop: CASSQRTGQGYGYTF. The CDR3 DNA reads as TGTGCCAGCAGCCAACGCACAGGGCAAGGGTATGGCTACACCTTC.

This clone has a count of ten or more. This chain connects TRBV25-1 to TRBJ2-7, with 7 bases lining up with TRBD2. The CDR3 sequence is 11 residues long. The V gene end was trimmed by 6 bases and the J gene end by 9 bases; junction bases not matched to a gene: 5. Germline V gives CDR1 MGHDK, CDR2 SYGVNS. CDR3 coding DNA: TGTGCCAGCAGGCTGGGAGGGGTGCAGTACTTC. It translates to CASRLGGVQYF.

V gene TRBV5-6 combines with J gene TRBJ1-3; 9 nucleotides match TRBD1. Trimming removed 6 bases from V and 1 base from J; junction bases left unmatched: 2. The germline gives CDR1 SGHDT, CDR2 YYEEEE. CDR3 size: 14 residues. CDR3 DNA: TGTGCCAGCACGGACAGGGGTTCTGGAAACACCATATATTTT. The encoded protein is CASTDRGSGNTIYF.

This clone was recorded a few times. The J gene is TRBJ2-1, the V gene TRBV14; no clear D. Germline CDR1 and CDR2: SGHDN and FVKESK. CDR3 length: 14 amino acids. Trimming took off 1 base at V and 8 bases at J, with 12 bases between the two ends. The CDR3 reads CASSQGLILDEQFF. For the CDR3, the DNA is TGTGCCAGCAGCCAAGGCCTGATTCTCGATGAGCAGTTCTTC. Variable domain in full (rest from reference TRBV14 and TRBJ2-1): EAGVTQFPSHSVIEKGQTVTLRCDPISGHDNLYWYRRVMGKEIKFLLHFVKESKQDESGMPNNRFLAERTGGTYSTLKVQPAELEDSGVYFCASSQGLILDEQFFGPGTRLTVL.

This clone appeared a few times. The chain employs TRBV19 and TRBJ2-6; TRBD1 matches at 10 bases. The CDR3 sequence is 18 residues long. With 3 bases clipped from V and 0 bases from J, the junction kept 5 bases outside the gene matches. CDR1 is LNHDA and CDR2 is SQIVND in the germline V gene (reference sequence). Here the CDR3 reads CASSMRGQGISGANVLTF. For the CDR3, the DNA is TGTGCCAGTAGTATGAGGGGACAGGGGATCTCTGGGGCCAACGTCCTGACTTTC.

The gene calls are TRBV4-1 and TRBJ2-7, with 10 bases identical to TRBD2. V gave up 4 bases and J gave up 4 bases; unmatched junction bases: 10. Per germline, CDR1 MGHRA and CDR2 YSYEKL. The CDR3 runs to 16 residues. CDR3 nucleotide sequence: TGCGCCAGCAGCCGAACCACTAGCGGGAAGGGGTACGAGCAGTACTTC. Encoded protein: CASSRTTSGKGYEQYF.

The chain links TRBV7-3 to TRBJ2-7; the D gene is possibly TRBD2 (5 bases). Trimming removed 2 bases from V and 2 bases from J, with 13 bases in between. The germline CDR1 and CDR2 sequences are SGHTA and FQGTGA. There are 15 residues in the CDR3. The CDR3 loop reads CASSLYASRTYEQYF. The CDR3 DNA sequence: TGTGCCAGCAGCTTATATGCTAGCCGAACCTACGAGCAGTACTTC.

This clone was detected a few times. The CDR3 bases are TGCGCCAGCAGCCACCCCGTGCAGGGGAATAGCAATCAGCCCCAGCATTTT. This encodes CASSHPVQGNSNQPQHF. V usage is TRBV4-1 and J usage is TRBJ1-5; D may be TRBD1 (6 bases). Germline V gives CDR1 MGHRA, CDR2 YSYEKL. V lost 3 bases to trimming and J lost 0 bases, with 15 bases between them. The CDR3 is 17 amino acids.

The CDR3 sequence: CASSGAVTSTDTQYF. CDR3 nucleotide sequence: TGTGCCAGCAGCGGAGCGGTCACTAGCACAGATACGCAGTATTTT. The chain carries TRBV5-4 and TRBJ2-3; D is perhaps TRBD2 (5 bases). This CDR3 comprises 15 residues. The germline CDR1 and CDR2 sequences are SGHNT and YYREEE (reference sequence). The V end was cut by 4 bases, the J end by 0 bases, with 12 bases between.

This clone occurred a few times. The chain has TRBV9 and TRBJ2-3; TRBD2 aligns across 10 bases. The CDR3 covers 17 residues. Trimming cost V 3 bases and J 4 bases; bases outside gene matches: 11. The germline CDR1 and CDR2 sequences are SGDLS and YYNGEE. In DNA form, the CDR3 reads TGTGCCAGCAGCGCCGGAGCCCTAGCGGGGGCGGCAGATACGCAGTATTTT. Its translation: CASSAGALAGAADTQYF.

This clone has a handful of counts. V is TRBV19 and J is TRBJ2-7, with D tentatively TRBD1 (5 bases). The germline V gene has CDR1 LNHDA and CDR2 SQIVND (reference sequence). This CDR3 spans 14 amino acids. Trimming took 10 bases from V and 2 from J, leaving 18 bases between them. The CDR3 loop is CATQRTPQTYEQYF. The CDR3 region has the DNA TGTGCCACTCAGAGGACACCTCAAACCTACGAGCAGTACTTC.

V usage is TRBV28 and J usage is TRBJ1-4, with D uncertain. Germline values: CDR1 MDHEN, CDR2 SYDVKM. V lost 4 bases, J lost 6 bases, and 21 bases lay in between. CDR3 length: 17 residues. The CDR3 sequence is CASSSPPGWVGDEKLFF. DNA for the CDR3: TGTGCCAGCAGTTCCCCACCAGGCTGGGTGGGAGATGAAAAACTGTTTTTT. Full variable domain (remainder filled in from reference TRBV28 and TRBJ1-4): DVKVTQSSRYLVKRTGEKVFLECVQDMDHENMFWYRQDPGLGLRLIYFSYDVKMKEKGDIPEGYSVSREKKERFSLILESASTNQTSMYLCASSSPPGWVGDEKLFFGSGTQLSVL.

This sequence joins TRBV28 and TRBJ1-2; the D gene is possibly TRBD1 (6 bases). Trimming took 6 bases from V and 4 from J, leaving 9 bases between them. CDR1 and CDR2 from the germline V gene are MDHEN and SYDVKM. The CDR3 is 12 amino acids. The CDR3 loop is CASRRDTYGYTF. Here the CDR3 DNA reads TGTGCCAGCAGGCGGGACACCTATGGCTACACCTTC.

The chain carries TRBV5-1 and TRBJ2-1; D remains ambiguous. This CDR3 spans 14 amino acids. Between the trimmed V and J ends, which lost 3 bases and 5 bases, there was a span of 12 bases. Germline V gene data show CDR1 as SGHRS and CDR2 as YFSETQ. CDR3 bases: TGCGCCAGCAGCTCGGTTCTGGGGAACAATGAGCAGTTCTTC. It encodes CASSSVLGNNEQFF.

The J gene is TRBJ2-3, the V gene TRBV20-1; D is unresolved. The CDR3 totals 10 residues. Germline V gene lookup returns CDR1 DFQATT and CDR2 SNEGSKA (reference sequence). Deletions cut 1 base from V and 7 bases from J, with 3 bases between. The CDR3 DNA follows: TGCAGTGCTAGAGGATATACGCAGTATTTT. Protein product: CSARGYTQYF.

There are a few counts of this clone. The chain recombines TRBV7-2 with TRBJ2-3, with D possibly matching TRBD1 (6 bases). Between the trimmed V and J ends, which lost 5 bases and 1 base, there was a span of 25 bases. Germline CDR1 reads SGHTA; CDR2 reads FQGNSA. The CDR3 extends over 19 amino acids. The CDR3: CASSLVARGPLKGTDTQYF. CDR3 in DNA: TGTGCCAGCAGCCTCGTGGCCAGGGGTCCCCTGAAGGGCACAGATACGCAGTATTTT.

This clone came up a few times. In nucleotides, the CDR3 is TGTGCCAGCAGTGAATTGGACAGTTCCGGCTACACCTTC. It translates to CASSELDSSGYTF. The chain has TRBV25-1 and TRBJ1-2; maybe TRBD1 (6 bases). Germline V gene sequence: CDR1 MGHDK, CDR2 SYGVNS. The V end was cut by 1 base, the J end by 8 bases, with 11 bases between. This CDR3 has 13 amino acids.

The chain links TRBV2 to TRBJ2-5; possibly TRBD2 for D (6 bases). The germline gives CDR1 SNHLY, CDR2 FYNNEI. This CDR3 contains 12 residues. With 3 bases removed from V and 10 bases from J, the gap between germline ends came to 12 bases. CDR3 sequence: CASSDPRAGQYF. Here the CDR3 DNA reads TGTGCCAGCAGTGATCCCCGAGCGGGCCAGTACTTC. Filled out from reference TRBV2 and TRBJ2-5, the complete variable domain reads EPEVTQTPSHQVTQMGQEVILRCVPISNHLYFYWYRQILGQKVEFLVSFYNNEISEKSEIFDDQFSVERPDGSNFTLKIRSTKLEDSAMYFCASSDPRAGQYFGPGTRLLVL.

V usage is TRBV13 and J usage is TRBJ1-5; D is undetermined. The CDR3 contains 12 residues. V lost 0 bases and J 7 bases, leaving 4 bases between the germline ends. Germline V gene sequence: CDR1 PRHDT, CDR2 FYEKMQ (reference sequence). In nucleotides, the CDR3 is TGTGCCAGCAGCTTAGGGAAACAGCCCCAGCATTTT. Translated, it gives CASSLGKQPQHF.

The CDR3 sequence is CASSPRATGNSPLHF. The CDR3 nucleotides are TGTGCCAGCTCCCCAAGGGCGACAGGGAACTCACCCCTCCACTTT. The V gene is TRBV27, the J gene TRBJ1-6; 7 nucleotides match TRBD1. The length of the CDR3 is 15 residues. Germline assignment: CDR1 MNHEY and CDR2 SMNVEV (reference sequence). Trimming removed 8 bases from V and 10 bases from J; junction bases left unmatched: 14.

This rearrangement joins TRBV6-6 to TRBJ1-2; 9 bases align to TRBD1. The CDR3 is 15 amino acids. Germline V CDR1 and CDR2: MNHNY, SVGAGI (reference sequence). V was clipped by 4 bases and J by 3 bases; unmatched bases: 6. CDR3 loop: CASSSPGTGYYGYTF. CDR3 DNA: TGTGCCAGCAGTTCGCCCGGGACAGGGTACTATGGCTACACCTTC.

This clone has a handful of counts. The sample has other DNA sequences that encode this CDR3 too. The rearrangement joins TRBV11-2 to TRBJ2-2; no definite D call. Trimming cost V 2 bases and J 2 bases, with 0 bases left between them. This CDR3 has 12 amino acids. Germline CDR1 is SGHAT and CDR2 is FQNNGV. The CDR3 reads CASSLNTGELFF. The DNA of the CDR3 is TGTGCCAGCAGCTTAAACACCGGGGAGCTGTTTTTT.

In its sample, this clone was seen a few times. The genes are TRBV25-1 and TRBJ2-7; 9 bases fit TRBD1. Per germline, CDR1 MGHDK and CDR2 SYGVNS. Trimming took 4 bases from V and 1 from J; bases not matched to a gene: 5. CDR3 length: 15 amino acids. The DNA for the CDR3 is TGTGCCAGCAGTGCTCAAGGGACAGGGTCCTACGAGCAGTACTTC. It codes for CASSAQGTGSYEQYF.

Here the CDR3 reads CASSQGKRVQETQYF. The CDR3 nucleotides are TGCGCCAGCAGCCAAGGGAAGCGGGTACAAGAGACCCAGTACTTC. This sequence joins TRBV4-1 and TRBJ2-5; D possibly corresponds to TRBD2 (6 bases). This CDR3 is 15 amino acids long. Looked up from germline, CDR1 is MGHRA and CDR2 is YSYEKL. V dropped 1 base and J dropped 2 bases, with 11 bases sitting between them.

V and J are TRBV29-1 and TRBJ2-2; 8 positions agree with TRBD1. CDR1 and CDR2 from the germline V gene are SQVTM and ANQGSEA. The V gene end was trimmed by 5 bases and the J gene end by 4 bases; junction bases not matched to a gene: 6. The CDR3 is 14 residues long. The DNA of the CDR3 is TGCAGCGTTCGGACAGGGATAAGCACCGGGGAGCTGTTTTTT. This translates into CSVRTGISTGELFF.

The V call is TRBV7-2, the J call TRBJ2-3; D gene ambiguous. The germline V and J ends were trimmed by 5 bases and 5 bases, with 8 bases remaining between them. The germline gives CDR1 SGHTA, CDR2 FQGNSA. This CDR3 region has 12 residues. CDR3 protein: CASSTSVDTQYF. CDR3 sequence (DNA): TGTGCCAGCAGCACTTCGGTAGATACGCAGTATTTT.

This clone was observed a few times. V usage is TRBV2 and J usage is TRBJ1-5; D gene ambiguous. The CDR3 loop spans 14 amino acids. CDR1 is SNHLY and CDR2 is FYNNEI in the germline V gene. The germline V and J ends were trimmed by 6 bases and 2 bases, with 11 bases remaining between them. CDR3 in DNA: TGTGCCAGCAGAAGAAGGGCAGGCAATCAGCCCCAGCATTTT. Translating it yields CASRRRAGNQPQHF.

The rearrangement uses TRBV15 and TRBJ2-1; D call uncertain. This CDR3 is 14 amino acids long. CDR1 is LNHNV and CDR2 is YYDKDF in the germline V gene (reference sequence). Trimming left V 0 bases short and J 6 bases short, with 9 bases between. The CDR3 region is CATSRDRKGNEQFF. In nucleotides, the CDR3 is TGTGCCACCAGCAGAGATCGTAAGGGCAATGAGCAGTTCTTC.